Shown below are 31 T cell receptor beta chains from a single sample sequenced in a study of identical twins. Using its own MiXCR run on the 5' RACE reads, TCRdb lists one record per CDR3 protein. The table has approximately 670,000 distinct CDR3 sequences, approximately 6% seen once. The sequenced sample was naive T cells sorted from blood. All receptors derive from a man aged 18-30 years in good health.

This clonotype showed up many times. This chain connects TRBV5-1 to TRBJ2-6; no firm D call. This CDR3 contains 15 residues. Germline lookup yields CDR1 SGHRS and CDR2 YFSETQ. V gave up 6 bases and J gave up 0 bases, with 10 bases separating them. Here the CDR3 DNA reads TGCGCCAGCACCCAGGACGTCTCTGGGGCCAACGTCCTGACTTTC. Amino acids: CASTQDVSGANVLTF.

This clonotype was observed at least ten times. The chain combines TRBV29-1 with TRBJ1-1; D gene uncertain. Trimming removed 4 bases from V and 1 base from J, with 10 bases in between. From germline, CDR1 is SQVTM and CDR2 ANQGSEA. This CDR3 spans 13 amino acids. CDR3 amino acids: CSVVAGWNTEAFF. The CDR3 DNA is TGCAGCGTTGTGGCAGGCTGGAACACTGAAGCTTTCTTT.

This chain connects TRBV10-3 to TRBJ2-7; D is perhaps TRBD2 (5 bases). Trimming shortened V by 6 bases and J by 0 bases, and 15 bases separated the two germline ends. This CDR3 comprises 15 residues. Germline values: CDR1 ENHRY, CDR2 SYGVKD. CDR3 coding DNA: TGTGCCATCAGCGGGTCTAGAGGGTTCTCCTACGAGCAGTACTTC. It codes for CAISGSRGFSYEQYF.

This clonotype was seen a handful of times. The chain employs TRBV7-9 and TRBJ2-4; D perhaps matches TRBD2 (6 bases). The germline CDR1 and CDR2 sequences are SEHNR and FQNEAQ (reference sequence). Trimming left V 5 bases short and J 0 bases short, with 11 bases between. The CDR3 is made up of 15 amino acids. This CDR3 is CASSPHGRAKNIQYF. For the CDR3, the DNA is TGTGCCAGCAGCCCCCACGGGAGAGCCAAAAACATTCAGTACTTC.

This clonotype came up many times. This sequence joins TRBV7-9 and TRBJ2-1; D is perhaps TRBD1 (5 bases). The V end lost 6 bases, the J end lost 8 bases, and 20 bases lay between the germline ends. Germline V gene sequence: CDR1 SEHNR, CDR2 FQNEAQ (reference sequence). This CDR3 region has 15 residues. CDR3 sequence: CASRQAPAGSHEQFF. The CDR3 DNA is TGTGCCAGCAGACAAGCACCGGCAGGGTCTCATGAGCAGTTCTTC.

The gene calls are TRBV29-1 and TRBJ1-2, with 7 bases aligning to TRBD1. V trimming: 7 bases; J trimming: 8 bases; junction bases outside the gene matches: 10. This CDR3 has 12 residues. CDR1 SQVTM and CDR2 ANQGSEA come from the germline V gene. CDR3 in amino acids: CSATTGAGGYTF. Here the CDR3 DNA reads TGCAGCGCTACCACAGGGGCCGGCGGCTACACCTTC.

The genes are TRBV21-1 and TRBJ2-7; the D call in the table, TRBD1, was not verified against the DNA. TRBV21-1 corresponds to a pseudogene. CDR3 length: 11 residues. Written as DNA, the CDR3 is TGTGCCAGCAGCAAAGAGGGGGAGCAGTACTTC. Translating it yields CASSKEGEQYF.

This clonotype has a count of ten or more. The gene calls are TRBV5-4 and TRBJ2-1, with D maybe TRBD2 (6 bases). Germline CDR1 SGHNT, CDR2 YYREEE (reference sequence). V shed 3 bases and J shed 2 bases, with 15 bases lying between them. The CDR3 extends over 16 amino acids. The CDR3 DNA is TGTGCCAGCAGCTCGGGTGGCGGGACGACCTACAATGAGCAGTTCTTC. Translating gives CASSSGGGTTYNEQFF.

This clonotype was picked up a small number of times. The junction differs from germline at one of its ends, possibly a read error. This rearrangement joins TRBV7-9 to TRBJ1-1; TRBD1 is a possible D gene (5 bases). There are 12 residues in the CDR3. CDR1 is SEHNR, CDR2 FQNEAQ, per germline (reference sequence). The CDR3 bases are TGTGCCAGCGGGGTAGGGGTCACTGAAGTTTTCTTT. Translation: CASGVGVTEVFF.

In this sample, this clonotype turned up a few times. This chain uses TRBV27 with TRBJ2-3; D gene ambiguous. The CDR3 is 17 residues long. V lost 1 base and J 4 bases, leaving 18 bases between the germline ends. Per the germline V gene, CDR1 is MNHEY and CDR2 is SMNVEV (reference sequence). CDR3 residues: CASSLFFAALGPDTQYF. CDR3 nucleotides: TGTGCCAGCAGTTTATTCTTTGCCGCACTGGGCCCAGATACGCAGTATTTT.

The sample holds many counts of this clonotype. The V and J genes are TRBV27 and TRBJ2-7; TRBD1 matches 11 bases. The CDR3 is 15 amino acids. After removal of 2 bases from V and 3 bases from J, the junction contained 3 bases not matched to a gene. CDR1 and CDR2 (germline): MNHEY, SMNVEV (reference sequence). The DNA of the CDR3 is TGTGCCAGCAGTTTAGTGGACAGGGGGCTCTACGAGCAGTACTTC. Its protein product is CASSLVDRGLYEQYF.

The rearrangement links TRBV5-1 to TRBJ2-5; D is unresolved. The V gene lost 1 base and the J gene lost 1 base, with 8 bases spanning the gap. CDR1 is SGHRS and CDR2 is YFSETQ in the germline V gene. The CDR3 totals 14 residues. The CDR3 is CASSLTPSQETQYF. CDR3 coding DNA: TGCGCCAGCAGCTTGACTCCATCCCAAGAGACCCAGTACTTC.

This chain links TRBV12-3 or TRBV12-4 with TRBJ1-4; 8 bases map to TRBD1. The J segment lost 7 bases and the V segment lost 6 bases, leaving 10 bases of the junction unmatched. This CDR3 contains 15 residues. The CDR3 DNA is TGTGCCAGCAGCCCATCCGGGACAGGAGGTGAAAAACTGTTTTTT. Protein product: CASSPSGTGGEKLFF.

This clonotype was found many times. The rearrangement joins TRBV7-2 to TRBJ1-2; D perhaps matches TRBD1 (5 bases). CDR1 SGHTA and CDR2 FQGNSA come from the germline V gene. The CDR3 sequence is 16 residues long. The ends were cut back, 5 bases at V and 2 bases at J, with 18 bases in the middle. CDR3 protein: CASSPRDDRGNYGYTF. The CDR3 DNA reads TGTGCCAGCAGCCCTCGGGATGACAGAGGGAACTATGGCTACACCTTC.

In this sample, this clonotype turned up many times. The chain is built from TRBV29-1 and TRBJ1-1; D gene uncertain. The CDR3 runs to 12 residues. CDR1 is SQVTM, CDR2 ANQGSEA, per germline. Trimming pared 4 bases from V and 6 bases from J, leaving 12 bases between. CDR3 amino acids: CSVVFVVSEAFF. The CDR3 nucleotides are TGCAGCGTTGTATTTGTGGTGTCTGAAGCTTTCTTT.

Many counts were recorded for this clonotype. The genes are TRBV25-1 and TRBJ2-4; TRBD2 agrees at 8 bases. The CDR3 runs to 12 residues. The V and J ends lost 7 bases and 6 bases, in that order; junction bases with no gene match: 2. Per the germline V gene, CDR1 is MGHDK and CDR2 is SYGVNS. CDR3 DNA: TGTGCCAGCACGGGGGGGGCAAACATTCAGTACTTC. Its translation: CASTGGANIQYF.

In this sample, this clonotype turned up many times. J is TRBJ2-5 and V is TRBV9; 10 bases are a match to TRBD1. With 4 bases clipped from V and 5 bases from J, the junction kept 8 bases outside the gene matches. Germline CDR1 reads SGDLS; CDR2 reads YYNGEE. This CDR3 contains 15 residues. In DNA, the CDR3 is TGTGCCAGCAGCCACGGACGGGGACAGGGGGAGACCCAGTACTTC. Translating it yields CASSHGRGQGETQYF.

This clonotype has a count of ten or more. CDR3 DNA: TGTGCCAGCAGTTTGGGGTTGGGACTAGCGGGAATGAATGAGCAGTTCTTC. As protein: CASSLGLGLAGMNEQFF. V gene TRBV6-2 or TRBV6-3 combines with J gene TRBJ2-1; 13 bases align to TRBD2. Germline loops: CDR1 MNHEY, CDR2 SVGEGT. The CDR3 is 17 amino acids. V lost 4 bases and J lost 7; bases outside the gene matches: 10.

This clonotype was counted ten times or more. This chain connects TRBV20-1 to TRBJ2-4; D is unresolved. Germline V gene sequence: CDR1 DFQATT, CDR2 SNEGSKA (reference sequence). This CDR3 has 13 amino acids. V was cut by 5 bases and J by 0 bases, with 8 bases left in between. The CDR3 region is CSAPVLAKNIQYF. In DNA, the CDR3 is TGCAGTGCTCCTGTTTTAGCCAAAAACATTCAGTACTTC.

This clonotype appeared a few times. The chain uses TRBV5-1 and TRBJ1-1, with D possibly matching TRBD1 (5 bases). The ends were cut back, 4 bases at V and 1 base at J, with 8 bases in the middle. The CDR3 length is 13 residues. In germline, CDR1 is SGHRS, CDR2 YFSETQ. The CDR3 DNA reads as TGCGCCAGCAGCACAGGACGGAACACTGAAGCTTTCTTT. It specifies CASSTGRNTEAFF.

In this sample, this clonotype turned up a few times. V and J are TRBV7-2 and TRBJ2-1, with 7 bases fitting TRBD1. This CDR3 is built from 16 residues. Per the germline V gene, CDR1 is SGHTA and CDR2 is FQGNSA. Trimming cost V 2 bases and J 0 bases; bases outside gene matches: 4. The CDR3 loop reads CASSLQGVSSYNEQFF. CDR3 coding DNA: TGTGCCAGCAGCTTACAGGGGGTTAGCTCCTACAATGAGCAGTTCTTC.

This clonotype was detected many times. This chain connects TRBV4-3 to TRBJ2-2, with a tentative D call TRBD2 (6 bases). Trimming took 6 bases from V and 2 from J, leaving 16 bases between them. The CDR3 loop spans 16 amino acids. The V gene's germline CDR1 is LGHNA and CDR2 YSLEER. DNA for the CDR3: TGCGCCAGCAGTCCGTCCGGGGGTAGCAACACCGGGGAGCTGTTTTTT. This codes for CASSPSGGSNTGELFF.

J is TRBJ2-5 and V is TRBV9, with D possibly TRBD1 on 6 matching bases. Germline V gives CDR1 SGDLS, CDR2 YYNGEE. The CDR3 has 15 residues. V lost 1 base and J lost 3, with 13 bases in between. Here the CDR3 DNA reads TGTGCCAGCAGCGTATCGCAGGGGAGAGAAGAGACCCAGTACTTC. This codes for CASSVSQGREETQYF.

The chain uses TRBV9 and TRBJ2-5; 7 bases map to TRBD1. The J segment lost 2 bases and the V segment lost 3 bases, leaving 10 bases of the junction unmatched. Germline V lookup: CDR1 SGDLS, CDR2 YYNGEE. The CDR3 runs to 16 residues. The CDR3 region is CASSAKQGRWQETQYF. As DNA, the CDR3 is TGTGCCAGCAGCGCCAAACAGGGGCGTTGGCAAGAGACCCAGTACTTC.

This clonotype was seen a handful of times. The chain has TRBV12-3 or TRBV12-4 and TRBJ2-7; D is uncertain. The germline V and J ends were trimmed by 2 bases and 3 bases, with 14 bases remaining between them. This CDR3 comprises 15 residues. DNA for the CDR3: TGTGCCAGCAGTTTATCTCCTATATTGGACTACGAGCAGTACTTC. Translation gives CASSLSPILDYEQYF.

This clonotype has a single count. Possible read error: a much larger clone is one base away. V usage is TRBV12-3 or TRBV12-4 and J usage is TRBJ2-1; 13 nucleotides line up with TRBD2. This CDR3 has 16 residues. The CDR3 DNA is TGTGCCAGCACCCGACTAGCGGGAGGTACCTACAATAAGCAGTTCTTC. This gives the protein CASTRLAGGTYNKQFF.

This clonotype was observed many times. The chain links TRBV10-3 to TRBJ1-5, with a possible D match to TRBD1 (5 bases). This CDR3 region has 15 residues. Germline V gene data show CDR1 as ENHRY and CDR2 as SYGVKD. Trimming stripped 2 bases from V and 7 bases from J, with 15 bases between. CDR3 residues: CAISESQGEGQPQHF. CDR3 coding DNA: TGTGCCATCAGTGAGAGCCAGGGTGAGGGGCAGCCCCAGCATTTT.

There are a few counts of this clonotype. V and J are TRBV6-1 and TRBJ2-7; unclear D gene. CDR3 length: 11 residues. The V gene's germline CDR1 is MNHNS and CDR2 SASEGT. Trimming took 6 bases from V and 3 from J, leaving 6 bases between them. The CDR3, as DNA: TGTGCCAGCAGCCACAACTACGAGCAGTACGTC. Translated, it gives CASSHNYEQYV.

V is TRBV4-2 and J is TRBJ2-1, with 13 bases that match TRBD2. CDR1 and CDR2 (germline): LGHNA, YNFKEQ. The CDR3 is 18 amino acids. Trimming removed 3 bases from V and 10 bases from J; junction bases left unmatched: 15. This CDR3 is CASSQPPGGTSGINEQFF. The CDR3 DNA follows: TGTGCCAGCAGCCAGCCCCCCGGGGGGACTAGCGGGATAAACGAGCAGTTCTTC.

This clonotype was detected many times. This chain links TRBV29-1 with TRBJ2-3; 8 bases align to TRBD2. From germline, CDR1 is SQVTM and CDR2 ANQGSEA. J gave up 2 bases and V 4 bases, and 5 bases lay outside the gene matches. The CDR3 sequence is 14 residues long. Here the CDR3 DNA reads TGCAGCGTTGGAGGCGGGAGGTACACAGATACGCAGTATTTT. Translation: CSVGGGRYTDTQYF.

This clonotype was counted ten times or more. The CDR3 DNA reads as TGTGCCAGCACCAGGGACCAAAATTCACCCCTCCACTTT. Protein: CASTRDQNSPLHF. V and J are TRBV12-3 or TRBV12-4 and TRBJ1-6, with TRBD1 as a possible D gene (5 bases). With 7 bases removed from V and 7 bases from J, the gap between germline ends came to 11 bases. The CDR3 extends over 13 amino acids.